The 17 T cell receptor beta chains below were found in one sample sequenced in a study of T cells in narcolepsy. Profiling relied on immunoSEQ multiplex PCR, and the TCRdb table lists in-frame clones only, not all of them. This table has tens of thousands of clones, about 85% appearing once. The sequenced sample was CD45RA- memory CD4+ T cells from PBMCs. Receptors were obtained from a human donor with narcolepsy.

This chain uses TRBV30 with TRBJ1-1, with unresolved D. V was clipped by 0 bases and J by 1 base, with 12 bases between them. This CDR3 contains 15 residues. Germline lookup yields CDR1 GTSNPN and CDR2 SVGIG (reference sequence). The CDR3 spells CAWSVPRSGNTEAFF. The DNA for the CDR3 is TGTGCCTGGAGTGTCCCCCGATCGGGGAACACTGAAGCTTTCTTT. Based on the CDR3 plus reference TRBV30 and TRBJ1-1, the full variable domain is SQTIHQWPATLVQPVGSPLSLECTVEGTSNPNLYWYRQAAGRGLQLLFYSVGIGQISSEVPQNLSASRPQDRQFILSSKKLLLSDSGFYLCAWSVPRSGNTEAFFGQGTRLTVV.

The V and J genes are TRBV29-1 and TRBJ1-1; D not resolved. V dropped 4 bases and J dropped 3 bases, with 3 bases sitting between them. The CDR3 is 10 residues long. Germline V lookup: CDR1 SQVTM, CDR2 ANQGSEA. The CDR3 nucleotides read TGCAGCGTTGTCCACACTGAAGCTTTCTTT. This gives the protein CSVVHTEAFF.

The V and J genes are TRBV4-3 and TRBJ2-3, with TRBD2 matching 10 bases. There are 14 residues in the CDR3. Germline values: CDR1 LGHNA, CDR2 YSLEER. With V trimmed by 2 bases and J by 6 bases, 2 bases remained unmatched. This CDR3 is CASSQSGGADTQYF. CDR3 coding DNA: TGCGCCAGCAGCCAAAGCGGGGGGGCTGATACGCAGTATTTT.

The CDR3 here is CASSPTQLTDTQYF. The CDR3 DNA reads as TGTGCCAGCAGCCCTACCCAACTCACAGATACGCAGTATTTT. The chain is built from TRBV5-4 and TRBJ2-3; D remains unclear. The CDR3 is made up of 14 amino acids. The germline gives CDR1 SGHNT, CDR2 YYREEE (reference sequence). The V and J ends lost 4 bases and 2 bases respectively, with 11 bases between them. Full variable domain (rest looked up from reference TRBV5-4 and TRBJ2-3): ETGVTQSPTHLIKTRGQQVTLRCSSQSGHNTVSWYQQALGQGPQFIFQYYREEENGRGNFPPRFSGLQFPNYSSELNVNALELDDSALYLCASSPTQLTDTQYFGPGTRLTVL.

V usage is TRBV5-1 and J usage is TRBJ2-4; D is possibly TRBD1 (5 bases). The CDR3 runs to 15 residues. With 1 base removed from V and 8 bases from J, the gap between germline ends came to 16 bases. Per germline, CDR1 SGHRS and CDR2 YFSETQ. The CDR3 sequence: CASSLRGVRHDIQYF. The CDR3 DNA follows: TGCGCCAGCAGCTTGAGGGGCGTGCGACATGACATTCAGTACTTC.

This chain connects TRBV5-4 to TRBJ2-7; weak D call: TRBD1 (7 bases). CDR3 length: 17 amino acids. The germline V gene encodes CDR1 SGHNT and CDR2 YYREEE (reference sequence). V gave up 4 bases and J gave up 0 bases, with 20 bases separating them. CDR3 nucleotide sequence: TGTGCCAGCAGCCGACGGAGCGGGCAGGGGGGCTCCTACGAGCAGTACTTC. It specifies CASSRRSGQGGSYEQYF.

The gene calls are TRBV4-1 and TRBJ2-7; D unresolved. The CDR3 loop spans 16 amino acids. V was cut by 0 bases and J by 1 base, with 13 bases left in between. Germline V gives CDR1 MGHRA, CDR2 YSYEKL. CDR3 residues: CASSQDSAGRSYEQYF. The CDR3 DNA reads as TGCGCCAGCAGCCAAGATTCTGCAGGCAGATCCTACGAGCAGTACTTC.

This rearrangement joins TRBV18 to TRBJ1-5; D is undetermined. V gave up 2 bases and J gave up 1 base, with 12 bases separating them. Per the germline V gene, CDR1 is KGHSH and CDR2 is LQKENI. The CDR3 runs 16 residues. Written as DNA, the CDR3 is TGTGCCAGCTCACCAGTCAGCGTGGGCAGCAATCAGCCCCAGCATTTT. It codes for CASSPVSVGSNQPQHF.

The chain couples TRBV7-2 to TRBJ1-5; a possible D gene is TRBD1 (6 bases). The CDR3 is made up of 16 amino acids. From germline, CDR1 is SGHTA and CDR2 FQGNSA. V was shortened by 1 base and J by 1 base, with 11 bases between the two germline ends. Written as DNA, the CDR3 is TGTGCCAGCAGCTTAGTAGGAACAGGGAGCAATCAGCCCCAGCATTTT. Amino acid sequence: CASSLVGTGSNQPQHF.

The chain is built from TRBV7-8 and TRBJ1-3; D unresolved. The germline V gene has CDR1 SGHVS and CDR2 FQNEAQ. The CDR3 is made up of 13 amino acids. V shed 8 bases and J shed 14 bases, with 22 bases lying between them. CDR3 sequence: CASGLSGSHIVYF. The CDR3 coding sequence is TGTGCCAGCGGATTATCAGGCTCTCATATCGTATATTTT.

With regard to this clone: This same CDR3 is encoded by further DNA sequences in the sample. The chain joins TRBV5-1 to TRBJ1-1; perhaps TRBD1 as D (6 bases). Trimming removed 0 bases at V and 1 base at J, with 13 bases between. Germline-derived CDR1 and CDR2 are SGHRS and YFSETQ. The CDR3 is 16 residues long. CDR3 sequence (DNA): TGCGCCAGCAGCTTGGTTTCAGGGGCGACGAACACTGAAGCTTTCTTT. Translation: CASSLVSGATNTEAFF.

The chain combines TRBV6-5 with TRBJ2-5, with 13 bases matching TRBD2. The CDR3 sequence is 15 residues long. Germline V gene lookup returns CDR1 MNHEY and CDR2 SVGAGI. J lost 2 bases, V lost 4 bases, and 1 base had no gene match. The CDR3 DNA sequence: TGTGCCAGCAGTTCGGGACTAGCGGGACAAGAGACCCAGTACTTC. Amino acids: CASSSGLAGQETQYF.

The V and J genes are TRBV2 and TRBJ2-1; 8 nucleotides match TRBD2. Trimming at V came to 3 bases and at J to 6 bases, leaving 7 bases not matched to a gene. Germline CDR1 is SNHLY and CDR2 is FYNNEI. The CDR3 loop spans 15 amino acids. CDR3 in DNA: TGTGCCAGCAGTGATTTGGCTAGCGGGTTCAATGAGCAGTTCTTC. Translation: CASSDLASGFNEQFF.

The rearrangement joins TRBV5-4 to TRBJ2-1; D is possibly TRBD2 (7 bases). Trimming pared 3 bases from V and 9 bases from J, leaving 19 bases between. This CDR3 contains 15 residues. CDR1 is SGHNT and CDR2 is YYREEE in the germline V gene (reference sequence). CDR3 region: CASSSIGRGTGEQFF. DNA for the CDR3: TGTGCCAGCAGCTCGATAGGGAGGGGGACGGGTGAGCAGTTCTTC.

The rearrangement uses TRBV2 and TRBJ1-1; 8 bases line up with TRBD1. Germline V CDR1 and CDR2: SNHLY, FYNNEI. J was trimmed by 5 bases and V by 6 bases; bases with no gene match: 8. The CDR3 covers 14 residues. As DNA, the CDR3 is TGTGCCAGCAGCCTACAGGGGGGTCGTACTGAAGCTTTCTTT. Translated: CASSLQGGRTEAFF.

The chain combines TRBV2 with TRBJ1-2; no reliable D call. V dropped 5 bases and J dropped 4 bases, with 11 bases sitting between them. Germline V CDR1 and CDR2: SNHLY, FYNNEI. The CDR3 loop spans 13 amino acids. The CDR3 sequence is CASSRQSSYGYTF. The CDR3 coding sequence is TGTGCCAGCAGTCGGCAGAGCTCCTATGGCTACACCTTC.

The rearrangement uses TRBV10-3 and TRBJ2-7; TRBD1 matches at 7 bases. Unmatched junction bases numbered 6, after V lost 10 bases and J lost 0 bases. Germline CDR1 reads ENHRY; CDR2 reads SYGVKD. This CDR3 has 13 residues. CDR3 protein: CATQGGSSYEQYF. CDR3 sequence (DNA): TGTGCCACCCAAGGGGGCAGCTCCTACGAGCAGTACTTC.